The 20 T cell receptor beta chains below come from one sample, sequenced in a study of blood T cell repertoires in COVID-19. Clones were sequenced by immunoSEQ multiplex PCR, and TCRdb holds only the in-frame ones, with some missing. The sample includes approximately 140,000 clones, around nine tenths seen only once; the top ten take 1.2%. Sequencing was done on a sample of PBMCs or T cells enriched from blood (not recorded which). The receptor set was obtained from a woman aged 25 to 45 with acute COVID-19.

V is TRBV3-1 (or the pseudogene TRBV3-2) and J is TRBJ1-1; D call uncertain. V shed 3 bases and J shed 11 bases, with 10 bases lying between them. Germline-derived CDR1 and CDR2 are LGHDT and YNNKEL (reference sequence). This CDR3 contains 11 residues. The DNA for the CDR3 is TGTGCCAGCAGCCAGGAGGGCCCGGCTTTCTTT. Its protein is CASSQEGPAFF.

The genes are TRBV5-1 and TRBJ2-3; no clear D gene. V gave up 3 bases and J gave up 0 bases, with 8 bases separating them. The germline V gene has CDR1 SGHRS and CDR2 YFSETQ. The CDR3 has 14 residues. The CDR3 loop reads CASSSIHSTDTQYF. CDR3 in DNA: TGCGCCAGCAGCTCGATACACAGCACAGATACGCAGTATTTT. Full variable domain (outside the CDR3, taken from reference TRBV5-1 and TRBJ2-3): KAGVTQTPRYLIKTRGQQVTLSCSPISGHRSVSWYQQTPGQGLQFLFEYFSETQRNKGNFPGRFSGRQFSNSRSEMNVSTLELGDSALYLCASSSIHSTDTQYFGPGTRLTVL.

The V gene is TRBV2, the J gene TRBJ1-3; the D gene is possibly TRBD1 (6 bases). V was shortened by 6 bases and J by 7 bases, with 13 bases between the two germline ends. The CDR3 is 13 amino acids. Germline V gene data show CDR1 as SNHLY and CDR2 as FYNNEI. CDR3 protein: CASSAQGGNTIYF. CDR3 bases: TGTGCCAGCAGCGCACAGGGCGGGAACACCATATATTTT. Full variable domain (missing parts from reference TRBV2 and TRBJ1-3): EPEVTQTPSHQVTQMGQEVILRCVPISNHLYFYWYRQILGQKVEFLVSFYNNEISEKSEIFDDQFSVERPDGSNFTLKIRSTKLEDSAMYFCASSAQGGNTIYFGEGSWLTVV.

The chain is built from TRBV20-1 and TRBJ2-7, with 12 bases aligning to TRBD1. The CDR3 consists of 15 residues. The germline V gene encodes CDR1 DFQATT and CDR2 SNEGSKA (reference sequence). V lost 3 bases, J lost 2 bases, and 5 bases stayed unmatched. CDR3 nucleotides: TGCAGTGCTAGTTACGGGACAGGGGGCCCCTACGAGCAGTACTTC. Translated, it gives CSASYGTGGPYEQYF.

A note on this clone: The sample contains more than one DNA sequence encoding this CDR3. The CDR3 DNA reads TGTGCCAGCAGCTTAGTCGGAGGGGTGAACACTGAAGCTTTCTTT. Protein sequence: CASSLVGGVNTEAFF. This chain joins TRBV7-2 and TRBJ1-1, with TRBD1 as a possible D gene (5 bases). CDR3 length: 15 residues. Trimming removed 1 base at V and 0 bases at J, with 9 bases between. The germline V gene encodes CDR1 SGHTA and CDR2 FQGNSA.

V and J are TRBV6-5 and TRBJ1-5; D is undetermined. The CDR3 extends over 13 amino acids. Germline CDR1 MNHEY, CDR2 SVGAGI. Trimming left V 5 bases short and J 5 bases short, with 10 bases between. The chain's CDR3 is CASSRPGDQPQHF. CDR3 sequence (DNA): TGTGCCAGCAGTAGACCCGGGGATCAGCCCCAGCATTTT.

The gene calls are TRBV11-2 and TRBJ1-1, with D unresolved. V lost 5 bases and J 7 bases, leaving 17 bases between the germline ends. Germline CDR1 is SGHAT and CDR2 is FQNNGV. The CDR3 spans 14 residues. CDR3 loop: CASSPLVKGGEAFF. In DNA, the CDR3 is TGTGCCAGCAGCCCACTTGTGAAGGGAGGTGAAGCTTTCTTT.

Written as DNA, the CDR3 is TGCGCCAGCAGCCAGTTTTTGGGGGGTTATCAGCCCCAGCATTTT. Amino acids: CASSQFLGGYQPQHF. This chain links TRBV4-3 with TRBJ1-5, with a tentative D call TRBD1 (5 bases). This CDR3 region has 15 residues. The V and J ends lost 3 bases and 5 bases respectively, with 14 bases between them. CDR1 and CDR2 (germline): LGHNA, YSLEER.

The chain joins TRBV28 to TRBJ1-1; perhaps TRBD1 as D (5 bases). This CDR3 is 15 amino acids long. CDR1 MDHEN and CDR2 SYDVKM come from the germline V gene. Between the trimmed V and J ends, which lost 0 bases and 0 bases, there was a span of 8 bases. CDR3 sequence reads: CASSLWTELNTEAFF. In DNA, the CDR3 is TGTGCCAGCAGTTTATGGACAGAATTGAACACTGAAGCTTTCTTT.

The chain joins TRBV19 to TRBJ2-5; 11 bases align to TRBD1. This CDR3 has 17 amino acids. The ends lost 6 bases at V and 7 bases at J; junction bases unmatched: 16. Germline V gives CDR1 LNHDA, CDR2 SQIVND (reference sequence). The CDR3 is CASSQPGQGVSGGTQYF. The DNA for the CDR3 is TGTGCCAGTAGCCAACCGGGACAGGGGGTTTCCGGCGGGACCCAGTACTTC.

The V and J genes are TRBV28 and TRBJ2-7; TRBD2 might be the D (7 bases). The CDR3 runs 17 residues. In germline, CDR1 is MDHEN, CDR2 SYDVKM. V lost 2 bases and J 1 base, leaving 18 bases between the germline ends. As DNA, the CDR3 is TGTGCCAGCAGTTTAGGTGTCGGGGGGCGGGGTTCCTACGAGCAGTACTTC. Its translation: CASSLGVGGRGSYEQYF.

The chain employs TRBV12-3 or TRBV12-4 and TRBJ1-1; D gene uncertain. Trimming took off 4 bases at V and 5 bases at J, with 11 bases between the two ends. The CDR3 is 13 residues long. CDR3 sequence: CASSYRGKTEAFF. The DNA for the CDR3 is TGTGCCAGCAGTTATCGGGGTAAAACTGAAGCTTTCTTT.

The V call is TRBV9, the J call TRBJ1-4, with 9 bases lining up with TRBD1. J was trimmed by 7 bases and V by 3 bases; bases with no gene match: 7. CDR1 is SGDLS, CDR2 YYNGEE, per germline. The CDR3 consists of 15 residues. The CDR3 loop reads CASSDETGGREKLFF. In DNA form, the CDR3 reads TGTGCCAGCAGCGACGAGACAGGGGGGCGTGAAAAACTGTTTTTT.

The chain joins TRBV18 to TRBJ1-5; no clear D. The CDR3 length is 13 residues. Trimming stripped 3 bases from V and 5 bases from J, with 8 bases between. CDR1 KGHSH and CDR2 LQKENI come from the germline V gene. DNA for the CDR3: TGTGCCAGCTCACCTAACAGAGATCAGCCCCAGCATTTT. Encoded protein: CASSPNRDQPQHF.

The sample holds a few counts of this clone. The chain recombines TRBV7-9 with TRBJ2-7; 11 bases are shared with TRBD2. The CDR3 is 15 amino acids. V shed 0 bases, J shed 4 bases, and the junction held 2 bases outside the gene matches. The germline V gene has CDR1 SEHNR and CDR2 FQNEAQ (reference sequence). The CDR3 reads CASSLALAGGYEQYF. In DNA form, the CDR3 reads TGTGCCAGCAGCTTAGCGCTAGCGGGAGGTTACGAGCAGTACTTC.

The chain links TRBV7-8 to TRBJ1-2; no clear D gene. V shed 5 bases and J shed 5 bases, with 12 bases lying between them. The CDR3 is made up of 13 amino acids. The germline V gene has CDR1 SGHVS and CDR2 FQNEAQ. The CDR3 loop is CASSMTDKYGYTF. The CDR3 DNA reads TGTGCCAGCAGCATGACCGACAAGTATGGCTACACCTTC. Together with reference TRBV7-8 and TRBJ1-2, the CDR3 gives the full variable domain: GAGVSQSPRYKVAKRGQDVALRCDPISGHVSLFWYQQALGQGPEFLTYFQNEAQLDKSGLPSDRFFAERPEGSVSTLKIQRTQQEDSAVYLCASSMTDKYGYTFGSGTRLTVV.

This clone came up once. The chain joins TRBV28 to TRBJ1-4; 11 bases are shared with TRBD1. The CDR3 runs to 16 residues. V lost 5 bases to trimming and J lost 4 bases; unmatched junction nucleotides: 6. CDR1 and CDR2 (germline): MDHEN, SYDVKM. This CDR3 is CASSRTGGSFNEKLFF. Written as DNA, the CDR3 is TGTGCCAGCAGTAGGACAGGGGGCTCTTTTAATGAAAAACTGTTTTTT.

This clone was counted a few times. V is TRBV9 and J is TRBJ1-4; no clear D gene. Germline values: CDR1 SGDLS, CDR2 YYNGEE. The V and J ends lost 3 bases and 5 bases respectively, with 14 bases between them. The length of the CDR3 is 15 residues. CDR3: CASSGAVDANEKLFF. The CDR3 DNA reads as TGTGCCAGCAGCGGAGCGGTGGATGCCAATGAAAAACTGTTTTTT.

The genes are TRBV7-6 and TRBJ2-7; 10 bases line up with TRBD1. Unmatched junction bases numbered 3, after V lost 2 bases and J lost 2 bases. The CDR3 is made up of 15 amino acids. Per the germline V gene, CDR1 is SGHVS and CDR2 is FNYEAQ. Here the CDR3 DNA reads TGTGCCAGCAGCTTAAGCGGGACAGGGGCCTACGAGCAGTACTTC. This encodes CASSLSGTGAYEQYF.

The V call is TRBV4-3, the J call TRBJ2-2; TRBD2 matches 7 bases. The trim removed 4 bases at V and 4 bases at J, leaving 12 bases unmatched. Per the germline V gene, CDR1 is LGHNA and CDR2 is YSLEER. CDR3 length: 17 amino acids. CDR3 coding DNA: TGCGCCAGCAGCCTCCTTCTGGCGGGAGATCGCACCGGGGAGCTGTTTTTT. Amino acid sequence: CASSLLLAGDRTGELFF.